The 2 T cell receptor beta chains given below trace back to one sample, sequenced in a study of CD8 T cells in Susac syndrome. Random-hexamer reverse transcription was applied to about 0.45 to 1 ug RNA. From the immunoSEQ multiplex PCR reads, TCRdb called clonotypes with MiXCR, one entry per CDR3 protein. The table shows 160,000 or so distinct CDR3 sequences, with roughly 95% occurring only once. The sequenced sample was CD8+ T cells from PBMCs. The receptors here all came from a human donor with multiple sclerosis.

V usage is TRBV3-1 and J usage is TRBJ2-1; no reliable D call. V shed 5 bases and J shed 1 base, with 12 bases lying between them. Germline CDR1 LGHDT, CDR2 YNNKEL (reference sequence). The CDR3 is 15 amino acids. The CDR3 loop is CASSTSDQSYNEQFF. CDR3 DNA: TGTGCCAGCAGCACATCGGACCAGTCCTACAATGAGCAGTTCTTC.

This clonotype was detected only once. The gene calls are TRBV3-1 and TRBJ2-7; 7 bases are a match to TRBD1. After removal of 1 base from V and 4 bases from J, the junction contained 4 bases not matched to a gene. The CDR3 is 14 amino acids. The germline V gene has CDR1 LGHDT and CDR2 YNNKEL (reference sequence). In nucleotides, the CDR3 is TGTGCCAGCAGCCAAGTGGGGGACAGTTACGAGCAGTACTTC. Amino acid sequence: CASSQVGDSYEQYF.